This T cell receptor (beta chain) was identified during a study of regulatory T cells in long-lasting Graves disease. Study as a whole: For under 3 months, newly diagnosed Graves' patients had been taking antithyroid drugs.

Relying on iRepertoire HTBI primers and Arm-PCR of CDR3 regions, the team built TCR beta libraries. In the original analysis: Identification across samples found 62 TRBV and around 15 TRBJ segments. MiXCR, applied by TCRdb to the multiplex PCR reads, yields one record per CDR3 protein. TCRdb's processing, not the authors', yielded these V and J calls. Of around 360,000 distinct CDR3 sequences in the sample, roughly 16% were seen once. The CDR3 covers 14 residues. From germline, CDR1 is SEHNR and CDR2 FQNEAQ (reference sequence). V was trimmed by 4 bases and J by 8 bases, leaving 14 bases between them. The time point: newly diagnosed GD, antithyroid drugs for less than 3 months. The TCR library was made from RNA extracted from PBMCs. This sample also belongs to another study, concerning T cells in Graves' hyperthyroidism and ophthalmopathy.

The chain employs TRBV7-9 and TRBJ1-4, with D perhaps matching TRBD1 (5 bases). The TCR comes from a woman younger than 35 with Graves disease. The specimen comprised peripheral blood mononuclear cells (PBMCs), sampled at new diagnosis, from a patient treated with antithyroid drugs. CDR3 protein: CASSSQGRAEKLFF. CDR3 nucleotides: TGTGCCAGCAGCTCCCAGGGTCGGGCAGAAAAACTGTTTTTT.